A selection of T cell receptor beta chains follows, all from one sample in a study of blood T cells in healthy people across ages. TCRdb re-called the 5' RACE reads through MiXCR, storing one row per CDR3 protein. This table holds around 1,000,000 distinct CDR3 sequences, approximately 26% found once. Another study also made use of these data, one on T cells of mothers and their children.

Sequenced material: blood. The receptors derive from a girl aged 2-15 years in good health. The CDR3 runs from the conserved cysteine through the conserved F or W. The D gene is left open where the match is weak. Clone size, where shown, is once, few, many, or a class for clones that have expanded.

D: TRBD2
J: TRBJ2-2
V: TRBV10-3
size: .
DNA: TGTGCCATCAGTGAGTTACTAGCGGGAGCCACCGGGGAGCTGTTTTTT
CDR3: CAISELLAGATGELFF

D: TRBD2
J: TRBJ2-7
V: TRBV29-1
size: few
DNA: TGCAGCGTTGCGATGGGACTAGAGACGCCCGAGCAGTACTTC
CDR3: CSVAMGLETPEQYF

D: TRBD1
J: TRBJ2-5
V: TRBV25-1
size: few
DNA: TGTGCCAGCAGTGAGGGGACAGGGGCAGAGACCCAGTACTTC
CDR3: CASSEGTGAETQYF

D: .
J: TRBJ1-5
V: TRBV28
size: .
DNA: TGTGCCAGCAGTGCCACGGACTGGGGCAATCAGCCCCAGCATTTT
CDR3: CASSATDWGNQPQHF

D: TRBD1
J: TRBJ2-5
V: TRBV24-1
size: .
DNA: TGTGCTACCAGTGGAAACAGGGGTAGCCAAGAGACCCAGTACTTC
CDR3: CATSGNRGSQETQYF

D: .
J: TRBJ2-7
V: TRBV6-6
size: .
DNA: TGTGCCAGCTTGATGCAGTCAAGCTCCTACGAGCAGTACTTC
CDR3: CASLMQSSSYEQYF

D: .
J: TRBJ2-2
V: TRBV18
size: few
DNA: TGTGCCAGCTCACCAGGGGACGTCACCGGGGAGCTGTTTTTT
CDR3: CASSPGDVTGELFF

D: TRBD1
J: TRBJ2-5
V: TRBV11-2
size: few
DNA: TGTGCCAGCAGCTTAATCGGGACAGGGAAGGCCCAGTACTTC
CDR3: CASSLIGTGKAQYF

D: TRBD2
J: TRBJ2-3
V: TRBV7-3
size: few
DNA: TGTGCCAGCAGCTTGATCGGGGGGGGAGATACGCGGTATTTT
CDR3: CASSLIGGGDTRYF

D: TRBD2
J: TRBJ2-3
V: TRBV11-1
size: few
DNA: TGTGCCAGCAGCTTAGGTGTTAGCGGGGACTTCACAGATACGCAGTATTTT
CDR3: CASSLGVSGDFTDTQYF

D: .
J: TRBJ2-1
V: TRBV20-1
size: .
DNA: TGCAGTGCTGCCAAGGAGGCCTACAATGAGCAGTTCTTC
CDR3: CSAAKEAYNEQFF

D: .
J: TRBJ1-2
V: TRBV3-1
size: .
DNA: TGTGCCAGCAGCCAAGAATATATGTGGGGGGATGGCTACACCTTC
CDR3: CASSQEYMWGDGYTF

D: TRBD1
J: TRBJ1-2
V: TRBV9
size: .
DNA: TGTGCCAGCAGCGTAGCCGACAGGGCGGGGGGCTACACCTTC
CDR3: CASSVADRAGGYTF

D: TRBD2
J: TRBJ2-5
V: TRBV4-2
size: .
DNA: TGTGCCAGCGGAACCGGACTAGAAGAGACCCAGTACTTC
CDR3: CASGTGLEETQYF

D: .
J: TRBJ2-3
V: TRBV3-1
size: .
DNA: TGTGCCAGCAGCCAAGACCCTATGACGGGAAACACAGATACGCAGTATTTT
CDR3: CASSQDPMTGNTDTQYF

D: .
J: TRBJ1-1
V: TRBV29-1
size: few
DNA: TGCAGCGTTGTGCCCGGGTTAGGGGACACTGAAGCTTTCTTT
CDR3: CSVVPGLGDTEAFF

D: .
J: TRBJ2-3
V: TRBV28
size: few
DNA: TGTGCCAGCAGTTTTATGAGGGTCCGAACAGATACGCAGTATTTT
CDR3: CASSFMRVRTDTQYF

D: .
J: TRBJ2-7
V: TRBV6-6
size: .
DNA: TGTGCCAGCATCTTCGACACCAACTACGAGCAGTACTTC
CDR3: CASIFDTNYEQYF

D: .
J: TRBJ1-1
V: TRBV20-1
size: many
DNA: TGCAGTGCTAAGCAGGGTGGTACTGAAGCTTTCTTT
CDR3: CSAKQGGTEAFF

D: TRBD2
J: TRBJ2-5
V: TRBV28
size: .
DNA: TGTGCCAGCAGTCGACTAGCGGAAACTCAAGAGACCCAGTACTTC
CDR3: CASSRLAETQETQYF

D: .
J: TRBJ2-5
V: TRBV20-1
size: .
DNA: TGCAGTGCTAGAGTAGGAAAAGAGACCCAGTACTTC
CDR3: CSARVGKETQYF

D: .
J: TRBJ2-3
V: TRBV19
size: .
DNA: TGTGCCAGTAGTATAAACAACCCGAATACGCAGTATTTT
CDR3: CASSINNPNTQYF

D: TRBD1
J: TRBJ2-7
V: TRBV20-1
size: .
DNA: TGCAGTGCTAGGGGACAGGCCTACTCCTACGAGCAGTACTTC
CDR3: CSARGQAYSYEQYF

D: .
J: TRBJ1-4
V: TRBV7-9
size: .
DNA: TGTGCCAGCAGCTATTACAGGGAATCATCCGAAAAACTGTTTTTT
CDR3: CASSYYRESSEKLFF

D: .
J: TRBJ2-5
V: TRBV18
size: .
DNA: TGTGCCAGCTCACCTAATTTCTACGGGCAAGAGACCCAGTACTTC
CDR3: CASSPNFYGQETQYF

D: .
J: TRBJ2-7
V: TRBV12-3/TRBV12-4
size: few
DNA: TGTGCCAGCAGCTTTCAGGACAGCTGGGGCGAGCAGTACTTC
CDR3: CASSFQDSWGEQYF

D: .
J: TRBJ2-7
V: TRBV10-3
size: .
DNA: TGTGCCATCAGTGAGCCCGGACTATTGTACGAGCAGTACTTC
CDR3: CAISEPGLLYEQYF

D: .
J: TRBJ2-5
V: TRBV7-9
size: .
DNA: TGTGCCAGCAGCTTCCGGCTTCCAGGAGGGGAGACCCAGTACTTC
CDR3: CASSFRLPGGETQYF

D: .
J: TRBJ2-7
V: TRBV7-9
size: once
DNA: TGTGCCAGCAGCTCGGGGCAGCAACATTCCTACGAGCAGTACTTC
CDR3: CASSSGQQHSYEQYF

D: .
J: TRBJ2-1
V: TRBV9
size: few
DNA: TGTGCCAGCAGCGGAGGCGGGCTCCTCTACAATGAGCAGTTCTTC
CDR3: CASSGGGLLYNEQFF

D: TRBD1
J: TRBJ1-1
V: TRBV7-9
size: few
DNA: TGTGCCAGCAGCTTAGCGGGGACAGCGACTGAAGCTTTCTTT
CDR3: CASSLAGTATEAFF

D: TRBD1
J: TRBJ2-3
V: TRBV5-1
size: .
DNA: TGCGCCAGCAGCTTCACGGACAGGGCCGCCCAACAGAAACAGGATACGCAGTATTTT
CDR3: CASSFTDRAAQQKQDTQYF

D: .
J: TRBJ2-5
V: TRBV9
size: .
DNA: TGTGCCAGCAGCGTAGCAGGGAAGGAGACCCAGTACTTC
CDR3: CASSVAGKETQYF

D: .
J: TRBJ2-7
V: TRBV12-3/TRBV12-4
size: .
DNA: TGTGCCAGCAGTTTAGGTTGGCCCTCCGGGGGCGAGCAGTACTTC
CDR3: CASSLGWPSGGEQYF

D: TRBD2
J: TRBJ2-2
V: TRBV24-1
size: .
DNA: TGTGCCACCAGTGCCCTAGCGGGTTCGAACACCGGGGAGCTGTTTTTT
CDR3: CATSALAGSNTGELFF

D: .
J: TRBJ2-5
V: TRBV10-3
size: .
DNA: TGTGCCATCAGTGAGGCCAGGGATGCGGAGACCCAGTACTTC
CDR3: CAISEARDAETQYF

D: TRBD2
J: TRBJ2-7
V: TRBV29-1
size: .
DNA: TGCAGCGTAGAAGTTACCGGGACTAGGAACGAGCAGTACTTC
CDR3: CSVEVTGTRNEQYF

D: .
J: TRBJ1-1
V: TRBV29-1
size: .
DNA: TGCAGCGTTGAAGAAGAGTTTTGGGAAACGGGCGCTGAAGCTTTCTTT
CDR3: CSVEEEFWETGAEAFF

D: TRBD1
J: TRBJ1-4
V: TRBV11-2
size: few
DNA: TGTGCCAGCACCCAAGGGGGCCTGAGTGAAAAACTGTTTTTT
CDR3: CASTQGGLSEKLFF

D: .
J: TRBJ1-3
V: TRBV29-1
size: few
DNA: TGCAGCGTTGAGTTTTTCGAGGGGGTCTCTTCTGGAAACACCATATATTTT
CDR3: CSVEFFEGVSSGNTIYF

D: .
J: TRBJ2-5
V: TRBV29-1
size: few
DNA: TGCAGCGTTCCAACAGAGACCCAGTACTTC
CDR3: CSVPTETQYF

D: .
J: TRBJ2-1
V: TRBV6-1
size: few
DNA: TGTGCCAGCAGTATGTGGGGGGCAGGAAATGAGCAGTTCTTC
CDR3: CASSMWGAGNEQFF

D: .
J: TRBJ1-2
V: TRBV28
size: few
DNA: TGTGCCAGCACCCCTAGGGGGGGAGATGGCTACACCTTC
CDR3: CASTPRGGDGYTF

D: .
J: TRBJ2-7
V: TRBV29-1
size: few
DNA: TGCAGCGTTGAAGCGGCCCCCTACGAGCAGTACTTC
CDR3: CSVEAAPYEQYF

D: TRBD2
J: TRBJ2-5
V: TRBV3-1
size: .
DNA: TGTGCCAGCAGCCCCAGAGCGGGGGGGCCATGGGAGACCCAGTACTTC
CDR3: CASSPRAGGPWETQYF

D: .
J: TRBJ1-1
V: TRBV4-3
size: .
DNA: TGCGCCAGCAGCCAAGATCTAAGAGAGAGCCCTTTCTTT
CDR3: CASSQDLRESPFF

D: TRBD1
J: TRBJ2-1
V: TRBV4-1
size: .
DNA: TGCGCCAGCAGCCGACCGGTACAGGGGGCTGGGAGAGGTGGTGAGCAGTTCTTC
CDR3: CASSRPVQGAGRGGEQFF

D: .
J: TRBJ1-1
V: TRBV3-1
size: few
DNA: TGTGCCAGCAGCCGGACCGGCAGAATGAACACTGAAGCTTTCTTT
CDR3: CASSRTGRMNTEAFF

D: .
J: TRBJ1-2
V: TRBV10-3
size: .
DNA: TGTGCCATCACAGCAGGGGACTATGGCTACACCTTC
CDR3: CAITAGDYGYTF

D: TRBD2
J: TRBJ2-3
V: TRBV6-6
size: few
DNA: TGTGCCAGCAGTCCGACTAGCGGGGGATGGGGTACGCAGTATTTT
CDR3: CASSPTSGGWGTQYF